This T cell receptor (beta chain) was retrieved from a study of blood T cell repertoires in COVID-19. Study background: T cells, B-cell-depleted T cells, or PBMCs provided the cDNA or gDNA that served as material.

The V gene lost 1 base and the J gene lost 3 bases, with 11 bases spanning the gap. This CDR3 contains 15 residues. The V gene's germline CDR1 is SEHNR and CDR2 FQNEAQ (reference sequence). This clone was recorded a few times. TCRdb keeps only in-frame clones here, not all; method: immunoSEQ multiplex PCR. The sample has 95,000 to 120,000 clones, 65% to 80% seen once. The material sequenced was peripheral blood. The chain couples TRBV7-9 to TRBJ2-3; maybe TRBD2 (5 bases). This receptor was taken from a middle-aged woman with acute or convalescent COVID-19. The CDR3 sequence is CASSLGISGTDTQYF. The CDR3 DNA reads TGTGCCAGCAGCTTAGGCATATCGGGGACAGATACGCAGTATTTT. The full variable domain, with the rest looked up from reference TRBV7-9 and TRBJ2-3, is DTGVSQNPRHKITKRGQNVTFRCDPISEHNRLYWYRQTLGQGPEFLTYFQNEAQLEKSRLLSDRFSAERPKGSFSTLEIQRTEQGDSAMYLCASSLGISGTDTQYFGPGTRLTVL.